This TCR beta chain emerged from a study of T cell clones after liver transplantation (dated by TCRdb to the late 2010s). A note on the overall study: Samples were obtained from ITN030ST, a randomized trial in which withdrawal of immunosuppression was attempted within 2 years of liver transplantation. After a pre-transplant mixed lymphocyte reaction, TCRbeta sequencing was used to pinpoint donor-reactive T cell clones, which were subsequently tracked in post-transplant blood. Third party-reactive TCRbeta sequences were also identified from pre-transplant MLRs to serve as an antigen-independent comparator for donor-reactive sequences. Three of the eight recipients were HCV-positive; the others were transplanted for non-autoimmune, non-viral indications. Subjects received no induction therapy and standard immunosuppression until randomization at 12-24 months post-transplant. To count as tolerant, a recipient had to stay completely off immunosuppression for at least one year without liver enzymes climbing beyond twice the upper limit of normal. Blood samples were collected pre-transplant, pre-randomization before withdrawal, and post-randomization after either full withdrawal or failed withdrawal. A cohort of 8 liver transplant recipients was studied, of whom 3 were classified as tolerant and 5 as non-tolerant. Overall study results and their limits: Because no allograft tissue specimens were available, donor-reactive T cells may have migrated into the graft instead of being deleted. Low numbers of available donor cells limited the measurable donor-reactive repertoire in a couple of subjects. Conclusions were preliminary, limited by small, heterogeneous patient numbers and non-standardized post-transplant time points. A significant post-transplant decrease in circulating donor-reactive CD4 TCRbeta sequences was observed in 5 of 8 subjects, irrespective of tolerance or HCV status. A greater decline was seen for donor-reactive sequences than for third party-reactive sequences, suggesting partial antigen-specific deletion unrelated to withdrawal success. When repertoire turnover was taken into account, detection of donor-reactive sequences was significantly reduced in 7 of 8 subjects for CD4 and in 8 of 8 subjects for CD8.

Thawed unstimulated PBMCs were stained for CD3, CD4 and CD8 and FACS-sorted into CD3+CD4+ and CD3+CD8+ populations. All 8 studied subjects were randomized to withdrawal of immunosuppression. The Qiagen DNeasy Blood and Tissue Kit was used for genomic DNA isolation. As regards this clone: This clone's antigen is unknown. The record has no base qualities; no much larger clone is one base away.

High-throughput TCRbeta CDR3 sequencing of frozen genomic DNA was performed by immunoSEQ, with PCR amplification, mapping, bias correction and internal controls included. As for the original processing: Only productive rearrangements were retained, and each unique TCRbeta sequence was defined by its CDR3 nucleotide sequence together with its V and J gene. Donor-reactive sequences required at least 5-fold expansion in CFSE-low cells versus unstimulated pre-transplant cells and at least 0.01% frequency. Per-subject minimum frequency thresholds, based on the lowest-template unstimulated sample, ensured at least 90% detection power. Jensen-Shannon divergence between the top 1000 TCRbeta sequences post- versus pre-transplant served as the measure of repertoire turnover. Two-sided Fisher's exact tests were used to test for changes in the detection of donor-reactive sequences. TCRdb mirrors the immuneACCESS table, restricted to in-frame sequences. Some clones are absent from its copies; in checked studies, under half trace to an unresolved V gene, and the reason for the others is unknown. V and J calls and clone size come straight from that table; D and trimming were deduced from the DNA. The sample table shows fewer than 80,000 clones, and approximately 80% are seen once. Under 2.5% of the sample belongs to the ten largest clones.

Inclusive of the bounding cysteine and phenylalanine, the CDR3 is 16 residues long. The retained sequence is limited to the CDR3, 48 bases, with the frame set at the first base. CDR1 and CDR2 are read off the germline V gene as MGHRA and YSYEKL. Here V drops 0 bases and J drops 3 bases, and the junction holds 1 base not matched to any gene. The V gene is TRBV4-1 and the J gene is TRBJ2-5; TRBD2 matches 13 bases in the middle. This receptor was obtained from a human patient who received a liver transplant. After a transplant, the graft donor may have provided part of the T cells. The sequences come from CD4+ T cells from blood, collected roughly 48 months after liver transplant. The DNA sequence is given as TGCGCCAGCAGCCAAGAAGGGACTAGCGGGGAAGAGACCCAGTACTTC. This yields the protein CASSQEGTSGEETQYF.